A single sample is the source of the 3 T cell receptor beta chains below, sequenced in a study of T cell responses to AZD1222 COVID-19 vaccine. The method was immunoSEQ multiplex PCR; TCRdb's version includes in-frame clones alone and lacks a portion of them. The data show 60,000 to 75,000 clones, 80% to 90% seen once. This specimen consisted of peripheral blood, obtained 28 days after the second AZD1222 dose. The origin of the receptors is an adult who received the AZD1222 COVID-19 vaccine.

This chain joins TRBV7-6 and TRBJ2-4; D is unclear. V gave up 1 base and J gave up 0 bases, with 10 bases separating them. CDR3 length equals 16 residues. Germline CDR1 is SGHVS and CDR2 is FNYEAQ. Written as DNA, the CDR3 is TGTGCCAGCAGCTTAGAGGCTGGGTTAGCCAAAAACATTCAGTACTTC. Amino acid sequence: CASSLEAGLAKNIQYF.

The V call is TRBV25-1, the J call TRBJ2-5; D is uncertain. In germline, CDR1 is MGHDK, CDR2 SYGVNS. Between the trimmed V and J ends, which lost 4 bases and 5 bases, there was a span of 5 bases. This CDR3 region has 11 residues. In nucleotides, the CDR3 is TGTGCCAGCAGTGTTGGGGAGACCCAGTACTTC. Translated, it gives CASSVGETQYF.

The V gene is TRBV28, the J gene TRBJ1-5; no definite D call. The V gene's germline CDR1 is MDHEN and CDR2 SYDVKM. Deletions cut 6 bases from V and 3 bases from J, with 12 bases between. CDR3 length: 14 amino acids. The CDR3 DNA reads TGTGCCAGCAGCTACCAGAAAGACAATCAGCCCCAGCATTTT. It is translated as CASSYQKDNQPQHF.